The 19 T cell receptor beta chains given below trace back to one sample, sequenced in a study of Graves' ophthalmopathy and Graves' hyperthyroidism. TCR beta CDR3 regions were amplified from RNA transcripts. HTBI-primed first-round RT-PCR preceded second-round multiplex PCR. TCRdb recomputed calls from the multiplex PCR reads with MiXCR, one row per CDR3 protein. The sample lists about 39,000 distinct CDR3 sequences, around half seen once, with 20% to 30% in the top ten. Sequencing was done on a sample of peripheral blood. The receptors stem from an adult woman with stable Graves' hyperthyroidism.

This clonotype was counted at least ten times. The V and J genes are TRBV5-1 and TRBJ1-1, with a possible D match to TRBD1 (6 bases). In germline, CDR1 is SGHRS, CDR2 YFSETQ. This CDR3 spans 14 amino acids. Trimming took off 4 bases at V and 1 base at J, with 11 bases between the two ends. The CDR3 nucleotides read TGCGCCAGCAGCCGTGAAGGGGGGAACACTGAAGCTTTCTTT. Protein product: CASSREGGNTEAFF.

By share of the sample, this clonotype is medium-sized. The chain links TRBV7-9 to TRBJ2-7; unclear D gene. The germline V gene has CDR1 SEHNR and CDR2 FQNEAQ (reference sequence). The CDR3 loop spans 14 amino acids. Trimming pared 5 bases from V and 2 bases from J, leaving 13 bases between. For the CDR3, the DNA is TGTGCCAGCAGCCTCCCCGGATCCCCCTACGAGCAGTACTTC. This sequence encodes CASSLPGSPYEQYF.

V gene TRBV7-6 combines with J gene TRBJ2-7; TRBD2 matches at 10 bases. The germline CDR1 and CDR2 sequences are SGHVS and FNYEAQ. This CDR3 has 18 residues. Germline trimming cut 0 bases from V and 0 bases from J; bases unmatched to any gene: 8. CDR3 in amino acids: CASSLASSGSAPSYEQYF. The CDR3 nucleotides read TGTGCCAGCAGCTTAGCGTCTAGCGGGAGTGCACCCTCCTACGAGCAGTACTTC.

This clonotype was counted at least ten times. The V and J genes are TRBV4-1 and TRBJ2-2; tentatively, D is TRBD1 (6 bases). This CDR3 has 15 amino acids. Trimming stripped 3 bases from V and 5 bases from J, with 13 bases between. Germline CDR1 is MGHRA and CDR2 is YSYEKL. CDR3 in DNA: TGCGCCAGCAGCCATAATGAGGGACAAACCGGGGAGCTGTTTTTT. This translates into CASSHNEGQTGELFF.

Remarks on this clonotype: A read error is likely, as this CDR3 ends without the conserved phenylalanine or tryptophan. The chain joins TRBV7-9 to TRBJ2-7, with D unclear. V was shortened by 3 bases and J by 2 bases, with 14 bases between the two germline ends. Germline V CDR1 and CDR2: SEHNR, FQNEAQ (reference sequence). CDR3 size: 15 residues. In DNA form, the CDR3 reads TGTGCCAGCAGCTTTCTGGGGTGGTTGACCTACGAGCAGTACCTC. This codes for CASSFLGWLTYEQYL.

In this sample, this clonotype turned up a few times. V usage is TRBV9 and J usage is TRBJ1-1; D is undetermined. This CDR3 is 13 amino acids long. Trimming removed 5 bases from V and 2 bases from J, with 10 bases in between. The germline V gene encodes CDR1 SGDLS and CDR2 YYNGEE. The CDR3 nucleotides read TGTGCCAGCAGTGTGGACGGAAACACTGAAGCTTTCTTT. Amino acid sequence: CASSVDGNTEAFF.

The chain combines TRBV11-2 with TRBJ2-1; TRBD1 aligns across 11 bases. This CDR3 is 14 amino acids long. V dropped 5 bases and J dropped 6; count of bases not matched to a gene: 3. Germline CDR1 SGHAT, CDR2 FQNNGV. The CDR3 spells CASSVGTGGNEQFF. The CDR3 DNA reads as TGTGCCAGCAGCGTCGGGACAGGGGGCAATGAGCAGTTCTTC. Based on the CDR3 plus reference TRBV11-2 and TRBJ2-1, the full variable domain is EAGVAQSPRYKIIEKRQSVAFWCNPISGHATLYWYQQILGQGPKLLIQFQNNGVVDDSQLPKDRFSAERLKGVDSTLKIQPAKLEDSAVYLCASSVGTGGNEQFFGPGTRLTVL.

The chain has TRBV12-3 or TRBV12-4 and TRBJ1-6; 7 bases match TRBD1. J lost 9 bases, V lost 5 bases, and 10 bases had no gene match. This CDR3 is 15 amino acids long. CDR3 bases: TGTGCCAGCAGTACCCCGACAGGGATGGGTTCACCCCTCCACTTT. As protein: CASSTPTGMGSPLHF.

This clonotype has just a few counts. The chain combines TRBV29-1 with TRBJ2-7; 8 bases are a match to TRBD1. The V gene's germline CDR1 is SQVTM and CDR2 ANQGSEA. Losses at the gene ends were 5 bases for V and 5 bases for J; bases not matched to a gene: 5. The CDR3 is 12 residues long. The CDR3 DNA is TGCAGCGTTAGACAGGGGTGGCACGAGCAGTACTTC. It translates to CSVRQGWHEQYF.

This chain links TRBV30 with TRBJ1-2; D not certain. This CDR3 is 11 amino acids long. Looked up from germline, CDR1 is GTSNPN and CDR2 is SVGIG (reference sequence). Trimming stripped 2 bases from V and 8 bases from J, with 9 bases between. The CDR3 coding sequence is TGTGCCTGGAGTATATATGACGGCTACACCTTC. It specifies CAWSIYDGYTF.

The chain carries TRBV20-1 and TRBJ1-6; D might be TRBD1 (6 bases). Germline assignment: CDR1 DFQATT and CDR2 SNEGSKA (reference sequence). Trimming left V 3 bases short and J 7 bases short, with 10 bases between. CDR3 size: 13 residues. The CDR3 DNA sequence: TGCAGTGCTAGCGGACAGTCAAATTCACCCCTCCACTTT. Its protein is CSASGQSNSPLHF.

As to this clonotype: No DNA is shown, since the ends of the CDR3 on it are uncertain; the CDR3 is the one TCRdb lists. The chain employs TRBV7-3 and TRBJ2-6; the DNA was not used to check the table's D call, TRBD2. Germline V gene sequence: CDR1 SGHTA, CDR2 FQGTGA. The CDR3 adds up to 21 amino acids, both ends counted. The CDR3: CASSFYICSARDIDGANVLTF.

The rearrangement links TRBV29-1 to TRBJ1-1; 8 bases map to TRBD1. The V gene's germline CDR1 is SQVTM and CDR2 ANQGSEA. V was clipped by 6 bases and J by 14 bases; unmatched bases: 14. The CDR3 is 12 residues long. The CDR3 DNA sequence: TGCAGCGTCGACAGGGGAGGCGAGCAGTACTTCTTT. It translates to CSVDRGGEQYFF. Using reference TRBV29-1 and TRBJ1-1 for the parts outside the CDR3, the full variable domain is SAVISQKPSRDICQRGTSLTIQCQVDSQVTMMFWYRQQPGQSLTLIATANQGSEATYESGFVIDKFPISRPNLTFSTLTVSNMSPEDSSIYLCSVDRGGEQYFFGQGTRLTVV.

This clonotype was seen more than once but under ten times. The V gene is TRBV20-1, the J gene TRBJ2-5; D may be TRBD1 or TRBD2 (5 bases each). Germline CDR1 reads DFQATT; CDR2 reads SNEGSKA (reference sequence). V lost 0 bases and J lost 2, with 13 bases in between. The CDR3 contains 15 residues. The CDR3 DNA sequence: TGCAGTGCTAGAGATGGGGGAGACACACAAGAGACCCAGTACTTC. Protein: CSARDGGDTQETQYF.

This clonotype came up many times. The CDR3 nucleotides read TGTGCCAGCAGTTCCCGCAGGGGGCTGAACACTGAAGCTTTCTTT. This sequence encodes CASSSRRGLNTEAFF. The chain has TRBV6-6 and TRBJ1-1, with TRBD1 identical over 8 bases. Germline CDR1 reads MNHNY; CDR2 reads SVGAGI (reference sequence). V was clipped by 4 bases and J by 0 bases; unmatched bases: 4. The CDR3 has 15 amino acids.

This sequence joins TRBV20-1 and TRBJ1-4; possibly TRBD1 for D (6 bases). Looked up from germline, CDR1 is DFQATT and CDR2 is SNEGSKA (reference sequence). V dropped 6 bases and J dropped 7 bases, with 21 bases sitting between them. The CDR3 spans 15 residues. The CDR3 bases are TGCAGTGCCGTAACCTGGGGGCGCGAGGCTGAAAAACTGTTTTTT. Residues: CSAVTWGREAEKLFF.

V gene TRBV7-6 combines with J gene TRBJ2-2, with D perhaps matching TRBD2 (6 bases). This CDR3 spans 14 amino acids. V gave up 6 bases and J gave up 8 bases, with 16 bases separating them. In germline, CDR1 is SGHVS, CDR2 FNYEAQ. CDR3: CASSSTGTLGELFF. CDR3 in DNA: TGTGCCAGCAGTTCGACCGGGACTCTTGGGGAGCTGTTTTTT. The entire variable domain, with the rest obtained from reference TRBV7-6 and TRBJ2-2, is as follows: GAGVSQSPRYKVTKRGQDVALRCDPISGHVSLYWYRQALGQGPEFLTYFNYEAQQDKSGLPNDRFSAERPEGSISTLTIQRTEQRDSAMYRCASSSTGTLGELFFGEGSRLTVL.

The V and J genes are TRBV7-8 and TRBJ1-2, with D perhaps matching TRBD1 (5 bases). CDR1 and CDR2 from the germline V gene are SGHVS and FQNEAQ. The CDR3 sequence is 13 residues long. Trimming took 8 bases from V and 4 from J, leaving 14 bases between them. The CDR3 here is CASAPGGLYGYTF. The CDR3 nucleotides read TGTGCCAGCGCACCTGGGGGTCTCTATGGCTACACCTTC.

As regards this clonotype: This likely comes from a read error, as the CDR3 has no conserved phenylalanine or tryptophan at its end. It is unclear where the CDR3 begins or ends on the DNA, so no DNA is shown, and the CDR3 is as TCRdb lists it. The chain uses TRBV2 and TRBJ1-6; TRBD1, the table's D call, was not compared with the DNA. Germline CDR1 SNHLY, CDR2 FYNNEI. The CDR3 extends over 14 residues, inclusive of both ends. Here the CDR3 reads CASSLRDRSSPLQS.